Here is one T cell receptor beta chain with its context. Its target is unknown. CD4+ cells of the naive, central memory, regulatory and stem cell-like memory types were sorted via CD45RO/CCR7/CD25/CD127/CD95/CD27. The sample comes from a study of beta chain features in type 1 diabetes. Findings and limits, study-wide: Moderately but significantly shorter TCRB CDR3s were found in Type 1 diabetes patients in all four CD4+ subsets.

V was trimmed by 3 bases and J by 0 bases, leaving 19 bases between them. Germline assignment: CDR1 SGDLS and CDR2 YYNGEE. This CDR3 is built from 19 residues. Expressed TCRB transcripts were sequenced, since all the RNA that had been isolated was reverse transcribed. Approximately 3.9 million reads per sample were averaged for naive, central memory and regulatory samples. TCRdb keeps only in-frame clones here, not all; method: immunoSEQ multiplex PCR. The sample has 500,000 to 700,000 clones, less than 20% seen once. The specimen sequenced was naive CD4+ T cells from blood. V is TRBV9 and J is TRBJ2-6; D may be TRBD2 (6 bases). This sequence was found in a man in his late teens or twenties in good health. The CDR3 sequence: CASSAGTAPLSSGANVLTF. CDR3 DNA sequence: TGTGCCAGCAGCGCCGGGACTGCACCCTTGAGCTCTGGGGCCAACGTCCTGACTTTC.